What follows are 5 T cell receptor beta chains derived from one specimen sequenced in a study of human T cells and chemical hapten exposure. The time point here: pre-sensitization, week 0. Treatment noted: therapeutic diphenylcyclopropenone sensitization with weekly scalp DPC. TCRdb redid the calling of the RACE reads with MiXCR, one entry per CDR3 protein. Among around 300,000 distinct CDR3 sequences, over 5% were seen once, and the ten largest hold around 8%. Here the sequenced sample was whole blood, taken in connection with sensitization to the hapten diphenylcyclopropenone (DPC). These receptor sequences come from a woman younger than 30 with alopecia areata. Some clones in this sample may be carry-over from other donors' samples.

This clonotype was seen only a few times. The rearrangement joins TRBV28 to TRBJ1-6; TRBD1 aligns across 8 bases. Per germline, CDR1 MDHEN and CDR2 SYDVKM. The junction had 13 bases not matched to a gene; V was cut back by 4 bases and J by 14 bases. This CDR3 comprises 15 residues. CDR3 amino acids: CASSSTGRTGPSLHF. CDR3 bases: TGTGCCAGCAGTTCGACCGGGAGGACAGGGCCATCCCTCCACTTT.

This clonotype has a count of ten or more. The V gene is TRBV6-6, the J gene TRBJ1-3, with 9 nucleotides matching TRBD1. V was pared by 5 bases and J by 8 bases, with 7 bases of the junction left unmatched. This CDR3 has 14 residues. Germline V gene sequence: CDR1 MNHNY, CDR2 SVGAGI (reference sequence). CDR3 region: CASSPDRGRHTIYF. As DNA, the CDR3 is TGTGCCAGCAGTCCGGACAGGGGTCGTCACACCATATATTTT.

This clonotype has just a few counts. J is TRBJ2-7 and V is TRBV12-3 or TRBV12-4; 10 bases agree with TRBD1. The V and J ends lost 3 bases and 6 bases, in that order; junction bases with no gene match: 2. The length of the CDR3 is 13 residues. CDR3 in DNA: TGTGCCAGCAGTTTCCGGGACAGGGGCGAGCAGTACTTC. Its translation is CASSFRDRGEQYF.

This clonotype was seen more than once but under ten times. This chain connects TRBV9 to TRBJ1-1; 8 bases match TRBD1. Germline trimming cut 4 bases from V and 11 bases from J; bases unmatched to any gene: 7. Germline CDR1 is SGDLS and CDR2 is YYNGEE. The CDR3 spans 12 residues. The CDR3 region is CASSPRTGQAFF. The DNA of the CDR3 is TGTGCCAGCAGCCCTCGGACAGGGCAGGCTTTCTTT.

In DNA form, the CDR3 reads TGTGCCAGCAGCTTGTGGCCAGGGAAGGATGAGCAGTTCTTC. Translation: CASSLWPGKDEQFF. V usage is TRBV5-5 and J usage is TRBJ2-1; D perhaps matches TRBD1 (5 bases). This CDR3 contains 14 residues. The V end was cut by 1 base, the J end by 8 bases, with 13 bases between. Looked up from germline, CDR1 is SGHKS and CDR2 is YYEKEE (reference sequence). The variable domain in full, completed from reference TRBV5-5 and TRBJ2-1, reads DAGVTQSPTHLIKTRGQQVTLRCSPISGHKSVSWYQQVLGQGPQFIFQYYEKEERGRGNFPDRFSARQFPNYSSELNVNALLLGDSALYLCASSLWPGKDEQFFGPGTRLTVL.